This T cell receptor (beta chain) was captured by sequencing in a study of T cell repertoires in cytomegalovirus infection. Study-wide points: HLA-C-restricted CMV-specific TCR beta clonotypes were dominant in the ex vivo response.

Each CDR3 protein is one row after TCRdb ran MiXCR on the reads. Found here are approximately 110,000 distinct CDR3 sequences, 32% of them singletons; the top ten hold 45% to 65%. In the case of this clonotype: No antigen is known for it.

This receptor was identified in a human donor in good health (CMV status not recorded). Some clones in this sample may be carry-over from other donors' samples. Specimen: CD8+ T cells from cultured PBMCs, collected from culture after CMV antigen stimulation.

CDR3 nucleotides: TGTGCCAGCAGCCAGGGACTAGCGGGAAAGACCCAGTACTTC. Translating it yields CASSQGLAGKTQYF. The V gene is TRBV3-1, the J gene TRBJ2-5; TRBD2 matches at 13 bases. The V segment lost 3 bases and the J segment 6 bases; nucleotides outside the gene matches: 1. The V gene's germline CDR1 is LGHDT and CDR2 YNNKEL (reference sequence). The CDR3 sequence is 14 residues long.